This T cell receptor beta chain originates from a study of cytomegalovirus exposure and HLA in healthy donors. Data came from immunoSEQ multiplex PCR; TCRdb stores just in-frame clones and leaves some out. The sample shows 60,000 to 80,000 clones, 90% to 95% of them seen only once. Germline CDR1 reads MNHEY; CDR2 reads SMNVEV (reference sequence). V was cut by 3 bases and J by 3 bases, with 9 bases left in between. This CDR3 has 13 residues. The sequence was obtained from a woman aged 18-29 years in good health and CMV-seropositive. Material: PBMCs. The chain uses TRBV27 and TRBJ2-7; D might be TRBD1 (5 bases). The DNA for the CDR3 is TGTGCCAGCAGTTTTGGGGCCGTCTACGAGCAGTACTTC. Its protein is CASSFGAVYEQYF.